A selection of T cell receptor beta chains follows, all from one sample in a study of regulatory T cells in long-lasting Graves disease. A single record per CDR3 protein comes from TCRdb applying MiXCR to the multiplex PCR reads. This table has approximately 470,000 distinct CDR3 sequences, 20% appearing once. Source: peripheral blood mononuclear cells (PBMCs), taken when the disease was refractory, from a patient treated with antithyroid drugs. The receptor source for this set is a female donor with Graves disease. Both conserved end residues are part of each CDR3. Each record gives: J gene, V gene, D gene, clone size, CDR3 DNA, CDR3 protein. D genes are given only for firm matches. Clone size is shown for a subset of rows, as once, few, many or a class of expanded clone.

J gene: TRBJ1-5
V gene: TRBV30
D gene: TRBD1
clone size: NA
CDR3 DNA: TGTGCCTGGAGAAGGGGGCGCGGTCAGCCCCAGCATTTT
CDR3 protein: CAWRRGRGQPQHF

J gene: TRBJ2-5
V gene: TRBV5-1
D gene: TRBD2
clone size: NA
CDR3 DNA: TGCGCCAGCAGCTTGGAAGGACTAGCGACGGAGACCCAGTACTTC
CDR3 protein: CASSLEGLATETQYF

J gene: TRBJ2-7
V gene: TRBV7-2
D gene: TRBD1
clone size: many
CDR3 DNA: TGTGCCAGCAGCTCCCGGGACAGGAACATCTACGAGCAGTACTTC
CDR3 protein: CASSSRDRNIYEQYF

J gene: TRBJ2-4
V gene: TRBV9
D gene: TRBD2
clone size: NA
CDR3 DNA: TGTGCCAGCAGCGTAGAGGCTAGCGGGATGCAAAACATTCAGTACTTC
CDR3 protein: CASSVEASGMQNIQYF

J gene: TRBJ1-3
V gene: TRBV18
D gene: NA
clone size: few
CDR3 DNA: TGTGCCAGCTCACCCCCCGGAATCCGCTCTGGAAACACCATATATTTT
CDR3 protein: CASSPPGIRSGNTIYF

J gene: TRBJ1-2
V gene: TRBV27
D gene: NA
clone size: many
CDR3 DNA: TGTGCCAGCAGTTTAAAACAGGGAGCTAACTATGGCTACACCTTC
CDR3 protein: CASSLKQGANYGYTF

J gene: TRBJ2-7
V gene: TRBV18
D gene: NA
clone size: many
CDR3 DNA: TGTGCCAGCTCACCACGGGGTATCTACGAGCAGTACTTC
CDR3 protein: CASSPRGIYEQYF

J gene: TRBJ2-7
V gene: TRBV29-1
D gene: NA
clone size: NA
CDR3 DNA: TGCAGCGTGGAGGGGGGGGGTTCCTACGAGCAGTACTTC
CDR3 protein: CSVEGGGSYEQYF

J gene: TRBJ2-7
V gene: TRBV28
D gene: NA
clone size: many
CDR3 DNA: TGTGCCACATCAAGGGCAGTCGAGCAGTACTTC
CDR3 protein: CATSRAVEQYF

J gene: TRBJ2-1
V gene: TRBV6-1
D gene: NA
clone size: few
CDR3 DNA: TGTGCCAGCACCAGGGCAGGGCACCCCTACAATGAGCAGTTCTTC
CDR3 protein: CASTRAGHPYNEQFF

J gene: TRBJ1-2
V gene: TRBV7-9
D gene: TRBD1
clone size: NA
CDR3 DNA: TGTGCCAGCAGCCCCACGACAGGGCTCTATGGCTACACCTTC
CDR3 protein: CASSPTTGLYGYTF

J gene: TRBJ2-7
V gene: TRBV14
D gene: NA
clone size: NA
CDR3 DNA: TGTGCCAGCAGCCAAGGACAGATCTACGAGCAGTACTTC
CDR3 protein: CASSQGQIYEQYF

J gene: TRBJ1-2
V gene: TRBV29-1
D gene: NA
clone size: few
CDR3 DNA: TGCAGCGTTGATAAGGCGTCAAACTATGGCTACACCTTC
CDR3 protein: CSVDKASNYGYTF

J gene: TRBJ1-5
V gene: TRBV5-6
D gene: NA
clone size: few
CDR3 DNA: TGTGCCAGCAGCTTGCGGGGGGCCAACAATCAGCCCCAGCATTTT
CDR3 protein: CASSLRGANNQPQHF

J gene: TRBJ2-2
V gene: TRBV5-6
D gene: TRBD2
clone size: few
CDR3 DNA: TGTGCCAGCAGTTTTTCTCCGGGACTAACCGGGGAGCTGTTTTTT
CDR3 protein: CASSFSPGLTGELFF

J gene: TRBJ2-5
V gene: TRBV29-1
D gene: NA
clone size: many
CDR3 DNA: TGCAGCGTTGACACAGGGTCGTTTGGGGAGACCCAGTACTTC
CDR3 protein: CSVDTGSFGETQYF

J gene: TRBJ2-1
V gene: TRBV20-1
D gene: TRBD2
clone size: once
CDR3 DNA: TGCAGTGCTACCATCCTGGGGGAGGGCCACAATGAGCAGTTCTTC
CDR3 protein: CSATILGEGHNEQFF

J gene: TRBJ1-5
V gene: TRBV3-1
D gene: NA
clone size: NA
CDR3 DNA: TGTGCCAGCAGCCAATGGGGGGTCAGCGCGCCCCAGCATTTT
CDR3 protein: CASSQWGVSAPQHF

J gene: TRBJ2-5
V gene: TRBV30
D gene: NA
clone size: many
CDR3 DNA: TGTGCCTGGAGGGCCGAGGACGGGGTGGAGACCCAGTACTTC
CDR3 protein: CAWRAEDGVETQYF

J gene: TRBJ2-7
V gene: TRBV12-3/TRBV12-4
D gene: TRBD1
clone size: many
CDR3 DNA: TGTGCCAGCACCTTACCGGGACAGGGCCTCGGAGGGCAGTACTTC
CDR3 protein: CASTLPGQGLGGQYF

J gene: TRBJ1-1
V gene: TRBV9
D gene: NA
clone size: NA
CDR3 DNA: TGTGCCAGCAGCCTCGGTCCCAGCCTGGAACCTTTCTTT
CDR3 protein: CASSLGPSLEPFF

J gene: TRBJ1-2
V gene: TRBV28
D gene: TRBD1
clone size: many
CDR3 DNA: TGTGCCAGCAGTTCGACAGGGGGTACGAGTGGCTACACCTTC
CDR3 protein: CASSSTGGTSGYTF

J gene: TRBJ2-7
V gene: TRBV6-5
D gene: NA
clone size: few
CDR3 DNA: TGTGCCAGCAGTTACTCGACAGTGGCTAGCATTCGCTACGAGCAGTACTTC
CDR3 protein: CASSYSTVASIRYEQYF

J gene: TRBJ1-2
V gene: TRBV9
D gene: TRBD1
clone size: few
CDR3 DNA: TGTGCCAGCAGCGTAGATTTTGGACAGGGGGCGTCCGGCTACACCTTC
CDR3 protein: CASSVDFGQGASGYTF

J gene: TRBJ2-5
V gene: TRBV11-2
D gene: TRBD1
clone size: many
CDR3 DNA: TGTGCCAGCAGCCCTAAGCTCCGGACAGGGGGCGCCGAGACCCAGTACTTC
CDR3 protein: CASSPKLRTGGAETQYF

J gene: TRBJ2-7
V gene: TRBV20-1
D gene: TRBD2
clone size: few
CDR3 DNA: TGCAGTGCTAGATACGTACTAGCGGGAGCCGAGCAGTACTTC
CDR3 protein: CSARYVLAGAEQYF

J gene: TRBJ2-1
V gene: TRBV6-5
D gene: TRBD2
clone size: NA
CDR3 DNA: TGTGCCAGCAGTTGGGGACTAGCGGCTAACAATGAGCAGTTCTTC
CDR3 protein: CASSWGLAANNEQFF

J gene: TRBJ2-1
V gene: TRBV2
D gene: NA
clone size: NA
CDR3 DNA: TGTGCCAGCAGTGATCGGTCTGGGTGGGATGAGCAGTTCTTC
CDR3 protein: CASSDRSGWDEQFF

J gene: TRBJ2-6
V gene: TRBV19
D gene: NA
clone size: NA
CDR3 DNA: TGTGCCAGTAGGGATAACCCGTCTGGGGCCAACGTCCTGACTTTC
CDR3 protein: CASRDNPSGANVLTF

J gene: TRBJ1-3
V gene: TRBV19
D gene: NA
clone size: few
CDR3 DNA: TGTGCCAGTGGCCTACAGGGAATCTCTGGAAACACCATATATTTT
CDR3 protein: CASGLQGISGNTIYF

J gene: TRBJ1-6
V gene: TRBV6-1
D gene: TRBD1
clone size: many
CDR3 DNA: TGTGCCAGCAGGGGGACAGGGGGGGATTCACCCCTCCACTTT
CDR3 protein: CASRGTGGDSPLHF

J gene: TRBJ2-3
V gene: TRBV29-1
D gene: NA
clone size: NA
CDR3 DNA: TGCAGCGTTGAAGAGGGAGGGGGCGTAGATACGCAGTATTTT
CDR3 protein: CSVEEGGGVDTQYF

J gene: TRBJ2-5
V gene: TRBV6-5
D gene: NA
clone size: NA
CDR3 DNA: TGTGCCAGCAGTTACGTGTACCAAGAGACCCAGTACTTC
CDR3 protein: CASSYVYQETQYF

J gene: TRBJ2-2
V gene: TRBV19
D gene: NA
clone size: NA
CDR3 DNA: TGTGCCGGTATTGATGATTCTGAGGATGCCGCGAACACCGGGGAGCTGTTTTTT
CDR3 protein: CAGIDDSEDAANTGELFF

J gene: TRBJ2-7
V gene: TRBV9
D gene: NA
clone size: few
CDR3 DNA: TGTGCCAGCAGCGTGTCAAGTCTGAACTACGAGCAGTACTTC
CDR3 protein: CASSVSSLNYEQYF

J gene: TRBJ2-7
V gene: TRBV11-2
D gene: TRBD2
clone size: many
CDR3 DNA: TGTGCCAGCAGCTTTACCGCCGCGGCTAGCGGGCACGAGCAGTACTTC
CDR3 protein: CASSFTAAASGHEQYF

J gene: TRBJ1-1
V gene: TRBV5-1
D gene: NA
clone size: many
CDR3 DNA: TGCGCCAGCAGCTTGCAGGTTCCTTCGATGAACACTGAAGCTTTCTTT
CDR3 protein: CASSLQVPSMNTEAFF